What follows are 23 T cell receptor beta chains derived from one specimen sequenced in a study of post-analysis software for immune sequencing data. Study-level results: Higher frequency in patients than in controls was seen for about five TRBV segments, with TRBV5-6, TRBV5-1 and TRBV20-1 among them.

Unique molecular identifiers were built into the TCR beta cDNA libraries. In TCRdb, the PCR reads were re-called with MiXCR into one record per CDR3 protein. The data show about 620,000 distinct CDR3 sequences, with 40% to 50% seen just once and more than 1.5% held by the top ten. Which antigens these TCRs recognize remains unknown. Sequences were obtained from blood. The origin of the receptors is a girl aged 10-17 years with multiple sclerosis.

The gene calls are TRBV28 and TRBJ2-7; D perhaps matches TRBD1 (6 bases). Trimming took 8 bases from V and 10 from J, leaving 18 bases between them. The CDR3 spans 12 residues. Germline assignment: CDR1 MDHEN and CDR2 SYDVKM. The CDR3 protein is CASGTPLWAQYF. CDR3 DNA: TGTGCCAGCGGGACACCCTTGTGGGCCCAGTACTTC.

This chain joins TRBV12-3 or TRBV12-4 and TRBJ1-2; unclear D gene. Trimming took 2 bases from V and 8 from J, leaving 21 bases between them. The CDR3 runs to 16 residues. Here the CDR3 DNA reads TGTGCCAGCAGTTTAACCGTGGATACGCAGTTGCAGGGCTACACCTTC. Its translation is CASSLTVDTQLQGYTF.

This rearrangement joins TRBV5-6 to TRBJ1-5; TRBD1 agrees at 7 bases. Germline V gene sequence: CDR1 SGHDT, CDR2 YYEEEE. The V and J ends lost 4 bases and 3 bases, in that order; junction bases with no gene match: 7. The CDR3 consists of 15 residues. The CDR3: CASSETGRANQPQHF. The CDR3 nucleotides are TGTGCCAGCAGCGAGACAGGGAGGGCCAATCAGCCCCAGCATTTT.

The chain carries TRBV20-1 and TRBJ1-1, with 11 bases fitting TRBD1. In germline, CDR1 is DFQATT, CDR2 SNEGSKA (reference sequence). V shed 4 bases, J shed 4 bases, and the junction held 5 bases outside the gene matches. The CDR3 extends over 14 amino acids. The CDR3 loop reads CSATPGTGGTEAFF. In DNA, the CDR3 is TGCAGTGCTACCCCAGGGACAGGGGGCACTGAAGCTTTCTTT.

This chain joins TRBV12-3 or TRBV12-4 and TRBJ2-1; TRBD1 is a possible D gene (5 bases). The CDR3 has 14 residues. Trimming stripped 3 bases from V and 7 bases from J, with 13 bases between. CDR3 protein: CASSFGGALNEQFF. The DNA of the CDR3 is TGTGCCAGCAGTTTTGGTGGGGCATTGAATGAGCAGTTCTTC.

The DNA of the CDR3 is TGTGCCAGCAGTTTAATTTGGGCTAGCGGTTACAATGAGCAGTTCTTC. It yields the protein CASSLIWASGYNEQFF. V gene TRBV12-3 or TRBV12-4 combines with J gene TRBJ2-1, with 7 bases that match TRBD2. J gave up 4 bases and V 2 bases, and 8 bases lay outside the gene matches. The CDR3 runs to 16 residues.

This clonotype came up a few times. The chain employs TRBV10-3 and TRBJ2-5; no reliable D call. CDR1 and CDR2 from the germline V gene are ENHRY and SYGVKD. The CDR3 sequence is 14 residues long. V was shortened by 0 bases and J by 2 bases, with 7 bases between the two germline ends. This CDR3 is CAISESTAQETQYF. The DNA of the CDR3 is TGTGCCATCAGTGAGTCAACTGCACAAGAGACCCAGTACTTC.

V usage is TRBV4-2 and J usage is TRBJ1-2; D is unresolved. The V and J ends lost 1 base and 0 bases respectively, with 6 bases between them. The CDR3 is 14 residues long. Per germline, CDR1 LGHNA and CDR2 YNFKEQ. The CDR3 is CASSQVEPNYGYTF. The CDR3 DNA is TGTGCCAGCAGCCAAGTTGAACCTAACTATGGCTACACCTTC.

CDR3 protein: CASSPGSGTEDGYTF. The CDR3 DNA reads as TGTGCCAGCAGTCCAGGGTCCGGGACAGAAGATGGCTACACCTTC. The chain carries TRBV12-3 or TRBV12-4 and TRBJ1-2; 7 bases agree with TRBD1. CDR3 length equals 15 residues. The junction had 12 bases not matched to a gene; V was cut back by 5 bases and J by 6 bases.

V usage is TRBV20-1 and J usage is TRBJ2-3; D unclear. Germline loops: CDR1 DFQATT, CDR2 SNEGSKA (reference sequence). The V end lost 0 bases, the J end lost 7 bases, and 14 bases lay between the germline ends. The CDR3 contains 14 residues. The CDR3 reads CSARDGVGRNTQYF. The DNA of the CDR3 is TGCAGTGCTAGAGATGGCGTGGGTCGCAATACGCAGTATTTT.

This clonotype occurred a few times. The V and J genes are TRBV20-1 and TRBJ1-2, with 10 nucleotides matching TRBD1. The V and J ends lost 3 bases and 5 bases, in that order; junction bases with no gene match: 3. The CDR3 runs to 13 residues. The V gene's germline CDR1 is DFQATT and CDR2 SNEGSKA (reference sequence). CDR3 in DNA: TGCAGTGCTAGGGAGGGACAGGGGTATGGCTACACCTTC. Its translation is CSAREGQGYGYTF.

The chain combines TRBV9 with TRBJ2-5; 9 positions match TRBD2. The junction had 2 bases not matched to a gene; V was cut back by 0 bases and J by 5 bases. The V gene's germline CDR1 is SGDLS and CDR2 YYNGEE. The CDR3 has 14 amino acids. The CDR3 is CASSVGAGGETQYF. The DNA of the CDR3 is TGTGCCAGCAGCGTAGGAGCGGGGGGCGAGACCCAGTACTTC.

The chain uses TRBV12-3 or TRBV12-4 and TRBJ2-5, with a tentative D call TRBD2 (7 bases). V was clipped by 3 bases and J by 1 base, with 12 bases between them. The CDR3 is 15 residues long. CDR3 in DNA: TGTGCCAGCAGTTTTAGGGGGGGCTTCCAAGAGACCCAGTACTTC. It is translated as CASSFRGGFQETQYF.

The chain couples TRBV6-1 to TRBJ2-7; D is unclear. V gave up 1 base and J gave up 5 bases, with 12 bases separating them. Germline lookup yields CDR1 MNHNS and CDR2 SASEGT. This CDR3 has 14 amino acids. The CDR3 coding sequence is TGTGCCAGCAGTGAAGTCTGGAGATTAAACGAGCAGTACTTC. This sequence encodes CASSEVWRLNEQYF.

There are a few counts of this clonotype. This rearrangement joins TRBV29-1 to TRBJ1-2; TRBD1 might be the D (5 bases). V was clipped by 3 bases and J by 8 bases, with 13 bases between them. CDR3 length: 12 residues. Looked up from germline, CDR1 is SQVTM and CDR2 is ANQGSEA. CDR3 residues: CSVDRQGEGYTF. In DNA, the CDR3 is TGCAGCGTTGATAGGCAGGGAGAAGGCTACACCTTC.

The V call is TRBV10-3, the J call TRBJ2-1; D gene ambiguous. CDR1 is ENHRY and CDR2 is SYGVKD in the germline V gene. CDR3 size: 13 residues. Between the trimmed V and J ends, which lost 2 bases and 6 bases, there was a span of 8 bases. CDR3 nucleotide sequence: TGTGCCATCAGTGAGGTAGCTTCCAATGAGCAGTTCTTC. Translation gives CAISEVASNEQFF.

In nucleotides, the CDR3 is TGCAGTGCTAATGAGGGAGCGGGGGGCGGAGATACGCAGTATTTT. Protein product: CSANEGAGGGDTQYF. V is TRBV20-1 and J is TRBJ2-3; 9 bases line up with TRBD2. This CDR3 contains 15 residues. The V gene's germline CDR1 is DFQATT and CDR2 SNEGSKA (reference sequence). The V segment lost 4 bases and the J segment 5 bases; nucleotides outside the gene matches: 10.

The J gene is TRBJ1-1, the V gene TRBV11-3, with a weak D call TRBD1 (5 bases). The V end was cut by 5 bases, the J end by 1 base, with 11 bases between. Germline CDR1 and CDR2: SGHNT and YENEEA. This CDR3 is 14 amino acids long. Here the CDR3 DNA reads TGTGCCAGCAGCGACCAGGGCAGGAACACTGAAGCTTTCTTT. This translates into CASSDQGRNTEAFF. The full variable domain, in which reference TRBV11-3 and TRBJ1-1 provide the parts outside the CDR3, is EAGVVQSPRYKIIEKKQPVAFWCNPISGHNTLYWYLQNLGQGPELLIRYENEEAVDDSQLPKDRFSAERLKGVDSTLKIQPAELGDSAVYLCASSDQGRNTEAFFGQGTRLTVV.

The J gene is TRBJ2-4, the V gene TRBV2; a weak D match, TRBD1 (6 bases). The V gene lost 4 bases and the J gene lost 2 bases, with 12 bases spanning the gap. Germline V CDR1 and CDR2: SNHLY, FYNNEI. This CDR3 region has 15 residues. CDR3 region: CASSVTGLTKNIQYF. In DNA form, the CDR3 reads TGTGCCAGCAGTGTAACAGGGTTAACCAAAAACATTCAGTACTTC.

The genes are TRBV5-4 and TRBJ2-5, with D possibly matching TRBD2 (6 bases). Germline CDR1 reads SGHNT; CDR2 reads YYREEE (reference sequence). This CDR3 has 14 amino acids. Deletions cut 1 base from V and 1 base from J, with 8 bases between. The CDR3 nucleotides are TGTGCCAGCAGCTTGAACGGGGGCCAAGAGACCCAGTACTTC. It encodes CASSLNGGQETQYF.

In its sample, this clonotype was seen a few times. V usage is TRBV12-3 or TRBV12-4 and J usage is TRBJ2-3; 7 bases are a match to TRBD2. CDR3 length: 15 amino acids. With V trimmed by 6 bases and J by 3 bases, 9 bases remained unmatched. As DNA, the CDR3 is TGTGCCAGCAGCCCCCCACTAGCGCATACAGATACGCAGTATTTT. Translation: CASSPPLAHTDTQYF.

This chain joins TRBV29-1 and TRBJ2-4; no definite D call. CDR1 is SQVTM and CDR2 is ANQGSEA in the germline V gene. V lost 5 bases and J 7 bases, leaving 12 bases between the germline ends. CDR3 length equals 12 residues. The CDR3 region is CSVPVGQNIQYF. The DNA of the CDR3 is TGCAGCGTTCCCGTAGGTCAGAACATTCAGTACTTC.

The table lists this clonotype with a few counts. This rearrangement joins TRBV29-1 to TRBJ2-7; 7 positions match TRBD2. Trimming took 6 bases from V and 3 from J; bases not matched to a gene: 11. The CDR3 contains 14 residues. Germline V lookup: CDR1 SQVTM, CDR2 ANQGSEA. Here the CDR3 reads CSVLWDGEGYEQYF. The DNA for the CDR3 is TGCAGCGTCCTGTGGGACGGGGAGGGCTACGAGCAGTACTTC.